Included here is one TCR beta chain sequence, with context. These data come from a study of T cells in Graves' hyperthyroidism and ophthalmopathy. CDR1 and CDR2 from the germline V gene are SEHNR and FQNEAQ (reference sequence). CDR3 length: 19 residues. The ends lost 5 bases at V and 4 bases at J; junction bases unmatched: 10. RNA transcripts yielded amplified TCR beta CDR3 regions. HTBI primers were employed in a first-round RT-PCR of the TCR CDR3. TCRdb reprocessed the multiplex PCR reads via MiXCR and lists one record per CDR3 protein. The sample contains roughly 580,000 distinct CDR3 sequences, around 45% of which appear only once.

The sequence derives from a young woman with Graves' hyperthyroidism. Sequences were obtained from peripheral blood or thyroid tissue (not recorded which). The V call is TRBV7-9, the J call TRBJ2-2; 16 positions agree with TRBD2. Written as DNA, the CDR3 is TGTGCCAGCAGCCCCCCAAAGGGACTAGCGGGAGGGCGCACCGGGGAGCTGTTTTTT. Its translation: CASSPPKGLAGGRTGELFF.